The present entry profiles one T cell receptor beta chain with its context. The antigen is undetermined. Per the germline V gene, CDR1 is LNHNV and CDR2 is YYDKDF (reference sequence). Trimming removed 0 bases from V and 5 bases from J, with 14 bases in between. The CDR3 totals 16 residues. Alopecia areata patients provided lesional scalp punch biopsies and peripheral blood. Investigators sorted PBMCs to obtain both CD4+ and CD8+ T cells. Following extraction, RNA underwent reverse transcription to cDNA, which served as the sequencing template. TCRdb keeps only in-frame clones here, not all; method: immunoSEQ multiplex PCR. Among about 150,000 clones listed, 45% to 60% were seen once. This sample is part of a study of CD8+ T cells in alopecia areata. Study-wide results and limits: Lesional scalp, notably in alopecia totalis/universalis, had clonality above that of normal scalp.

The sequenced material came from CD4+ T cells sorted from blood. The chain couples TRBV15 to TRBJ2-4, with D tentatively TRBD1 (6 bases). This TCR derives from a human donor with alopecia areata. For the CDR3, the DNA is TGTGCCACCAGCAGAGATCCAGGGGCGCTTGAAAACATTCAGTACTTC. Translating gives CATSRDPGALENIQYF. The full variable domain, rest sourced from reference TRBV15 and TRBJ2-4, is DAMVIQNPRYQVTQFGKPVTLSCSQTLNHNVMYWYQQKSSQAPKLLFHYYDKDFNNEADTPDNFQSRRPNTSFCFLDIRSPGLGDTAMYLCATSRDPGALENIQYFGAGTRLSVL.